A single sample gave rise to the 19 T cell receptor beta chains below, sequenced in a study of metastatic and nonmetastatic thyroid tumors. Thyroid surgery was performed in patients who had received no treatment beforehand. TCRdb reanalyzed the PCR reads with MiXCR. The table lists about 8,400 clones, approximately 30% of them singletons. The sample comprised tumor tissue. These receptors were taken from a female donor with papillary thyroid cancer or a benign thyroid nodule (not recorded which). Some clones in this sample may be carry-over from other donors' samples.

As regards this clone: An end of the junction does not agree with germline; a read error may underlie this. The V and J genes are TRBV28 and TRBJ1-6; TRBD1 is a possible D gene (5 bases). The CDR3 runs 12 residues. CDR1 and CDR2 from the germline V gene are MDHEN and SYDVKM. CDR3 protein: CAIDPGNLPLHF. CDR3 DNA: TGTGCCATCGACCCAGGGAATTTACCCCTCCACTTT.

This chain uses TRBV4-3 with TRBJ1-2, with D hard to call. The CDR3 spans 15 residues. Germline CDR1 and CDR2: LGHNA and YSLEER. V was trimmed by 4 bases and J by 4 bases, leaving 16 bases between them. Here the CDR3 reads CASSPRGLRGYGYTF. CDR3 in DNA: TGCGCCAGCAGCCCTCGCGGTCTTCGGGGCTATGGCTACACCTTC.

This clone was seen a handful of times. The chain recombines TRBV6-5 with TRBJ1-1; D not resolved. Germline V gene sequence: CDR1 MNHEY, CDR2 SVGAGI. V was pared by 2 bases and J by 4 bases, with 17 bases between. The CDR3 totals 16 residues. CDR3 bases: TGTGCCAGCAGTTACCAAATCTACCTGGATGTCACTGAAGCTTTCTTT. Protein sequence: CASSYQIYLDVTEAFF.

This clone has more than one count but fewer than ten. This chain connects TRBV5-4 to TRBJ1-6; D might be TRBD1 (5 bases). The CDR3 totals 15 residues. Trimming shortened V by 4 bases and J by 9 bases, and 17 bases separated the two germline ends. CDR1 is SGHNT and CDR2 is YYREEE in the germline V gene (reference sequence). The CDR3 spells CASSEGDGVGSPLHF. The CDR3 region has the DNA TGTGCCAGCAGCGAAGGGGACGGGGTAGGTTCACCCCTCCACTTT.

The CDR3 loop is CSAEGPTRGYEQYF. The CDR3 nucleotides read TGCAGTGCTGAGGGCCCAACGAGGGGGTACGAGCAGTACTTC. V is TRBV20-1 and J is TRBJ2-7; possibly TRBD1 for D (6 bases). CDR1 is DFQATT, CDR2 SNEGSKA, per germline (reference sequence). The V end was cut by 5 bases, the J end by 4 bases, with 18 bases between. This CDR3 spans 14 amino acids.

The chain has TRBV7-3 and TRBJ2-7; D assignment may be TRBD1 or TRBD2 (5 bases each). CDR3 size: 13 residues. V gave up 5 bases and J gave up 0 bases, with 8 bases separating them. Germline CDR1 and CDR2: SGHTA and FQGTGA. In DNA, the CDR3 is TGTGCCAGCAGCAGAGGGGACTCCTACGAGCAGTACTTC. Amino acids: CASSRGDSYEQYF. The variable domain in full, with the rest retrieved from reference TRBV7-3 and TRBJ2-7, is GAGVSQTPSNKVTEKGKYVELRCDPISGHTALYWYRQSLGQGPEFLIYFQGTGAADDSGLPNDRFFAVRPEGSVSTLKIQRTERGDSAVYLCASSRGDSYEQYFGPGTRLTVT.

This clone was seen more than once but under ten times. The rearrangement uses TRBV12-3 or TRBV12-4 and TRBJ2-5; 8 nucleotides match TRBD1. V lost 2 bases to trimming and J lost 7 bases; unmatched junction nucleotides: 6. The CDR3 is made up of 14 amino acids. The CDR3 region is CASSLRTGRGTQYF. The CDR3 DNA is TGTGCCAGCAGTTTACGGACAGGGCGGGGGACCCAGTACTTC.

This chain links TRBV10-2 with TRBJ2-7; TRBD1 matches at 10 bases. The CDR3 loop spans 14 amino acids. Germline CDR1 reads WSHSY; CDR2 reads SAAADI. The J segment lost 3 bases and the V segment lost 4 bases, leaving 3 bases of the junction unmatched. The DNA for the CDR3 is TGCGCCAGCAGTGGGGACAGGGGAATCTACGAGCAGTACTTC. This gives the protein CASSGDRGIYEQYF.

In this sample, this clone turned up a few times. This chain links TRBV6-5 with TRBJ2-7, with 10 bases that match TRBD2. The CDR3 consists of 15 residues. Germline values: CDR1 MNHEY, CDR2 SVGAGI. J lost 2 bases, V lost 6 bases, and 7 bases had no gene match. CDR3 protein: CASSLAGGSTYEQYF. CDR3 in DNA: TGTGCCAGCAGCTTAGCGGGAGGATCCACCTACGAGCAGTACTTC.

The rearrangement joins TRBV20-1 to TRBJ2-1, with D possibly matching TRBD1 (6 bases). This CDR3 region has 12 residues. Germline values: CDR1 DFQATT, CDR2 SNEGSKA (reference sequence). The V and J ends lost 0 bases and 10 bases respectively, with 10 bases between them. This CDR3 is CSAREGRGEQFF. The CDR3 DNA is TGCAGTGCTAGAGAGGGCAGGGGCGAGCAGTTCTTC.

V and J are TRBV24-1 and TRBJ2-1; the D gene is possibly TRBD1 (6 bases). Trimming shortened V by 6 bases and J by 2 bases, and 13 bases separated the two germline ends. From germline, CDR1 is KGHDR and CDR2 SFDVKD. CDR3 length: 15 residues. CDR3 protein: CATSPRDTTYNEQFF. The CDR3 DNA reads as TGTGCCACCAGTCCCCGGGACACTACCTACAATGAGCAGTTCTTC.

The rearrangement uses TRBV12-3 or TRBV12-4 and TRBJ2-5, with D hard to call. The CDR3 consists of 14 residues. Trimming took off 6 bases at V and 5 bases at J, with 16 bases between the two ends. The CDR3 nucleotides are TGTGCCAGCAGCCGGATTGACAAAGGGGAGACCCAGTACTTC. It encodes CASSRIDKGETQYF.

This clone was counted a few times. The chain couples TRBV27 to TRBJ2-1, with D perhaps matching TRBD2 (6 bases). V lost 0 bases and J lost 4, with 16 bases in between. The CDR3 extends over 17 amino acids. Germline V CDR1 and CDR2: MNHEY, SMNVEV (reference sequence). This chain's CDR3 is CASSLSWGEFAYNEQFF. The DNA of the CDR3 is TGTGCCAGCAGTTTATCGTGGGGGGAGTTCGCTTACAATGAGCAGTTCTTC.

This clone showed up just a few times. The chain employs TRBV6-9 and TRBJ2-7, with D uncertain. Trimming shortened V by 4 bases and J by 5 bases, and 6 bases separated the two germline ends. CDR1 and CDR2 (germline): MNHGY, SVAAGI. CDR3 length: 11 residues. The CDR3 loop is CASSSLNEQYF. The DNA of the CDR3 is TGTGCCAGCAGTTCTCTGAACGAGCAGTACTTC.

The chain couples TRBV9 to TRBJ2-1, with a weak D call TRBD2 (6 bases). The CDR3 runs 14 residues. Between the trimmed V and J ends, which lost 4 bases and 0 bases, there was a span of 8 bases. CDR1 SGDLS and CDR2 YYNGEE come from the germline V gene. The CDR3 bases are TGTGCCAGCAGCCGGACTAACTCCTACAATGAGCAGTTCTTC. This encodes CASSRTNSYNEQFF.

This clone was observed a few times. The J gene is TRBJ2-2, the V gene TRBV4-2; 10 nucleotides align to TRBD1. The CDR3 is 16 amino acids. With V trimmed by 0 bases and J by 6 bases, 4 bases remained unmatched. CDR1 and CDR2 from the germline V gene are LGHNA and YNFKEQ. In DNA, the CDR3 is TGTGCCAGCAGCCAAGATGAGACAGGGGGCGCCGGGGAGCTGTTTTTT. It encodes CASSQDETGGAGELFF.

The chain carries TRBV7-3 and TRBJ2-1; 11 nucleotides align to TRBD2. Trimming cost V 6 bases and J 5 bases; bases outside gene matches: 12. This CDR3 comprises 17 residues. Germline V gene sequence: CDR1 SGHTA, CDR2 FQGTGA. CDR3 protein: CASRHEGRLAGNNEQFF. CDR3 DNA sequence: TGTGCCAGCAGACACGAGGGGAGACTAGCGGGGAACAATGAGCAGTTCTTC.

The CDR3 is CSVSGRYNEQFF. The CDR3 DNA reads TGCAGTGTTTCGGGACGCTACAATGAGCAGTTCTTC. The genes are TRBV20-1 and TRBJ2-1, with D perhaps assigned TRBD1 or TRBD2 (5 bases each). V was clipped by 7 bases and J by 3 bases, with 10 bases between them. CDR1 and CDR2 from the germline V gene are DFQATT and SNEGSKA (reference sequence). This CDR3 region has 12 residues.

This clone was detected only once. The chain joins TRBV20-1 to TRBJ2-7; no reliable D call. This CDR3 has 14 residues. Trimming removed 0 bases from V and 6 bases from J, with 15 bases in between. The germline gives CDR1 DFQATT, CDR2 SNEGSKA (reference sequence). Here the CDR3 reads CSARDVSMIGEQYF. DNA for the CDR3: TGCAGTGCTAGAGACGTTAGCATGATAGGCGAGCAGTACTTC.